This T cell receptor beta chain was sequenced in a study of cytomegalovirus exposure and HLA in healthy donors. V lost 5 bases, J lost 6 bases, and 14 bases lay in between. The CDR3 has 14 amino acids. Germline V gene sequence: CDR1 SGHTA, CDR2 FQGNSA. Study-wide results and caveats: There were 160 or so TCR beta chains listed as cytomegalovirus-associated.

Only in-frame clones appear in the TCRdb table, and some are missing; sequencing was by immunoSEQ multiplex PCR. The sample yields about 98,000 clones, about 90% seen once. To note about this clone: Its antigen is as yet unknown.

The receptor comes from a man aged 18 to 29 in good health and CMV-seropositive. The chain employs TRBV7-2 and TRBJ2-1; TRBD1 might be the D (6 bases). Material: PBMCs. CDR3 region: CASSEDSAVNEQFF. CDR3 coding DNA: TGTGCCAGCAGCGAGGACAGCGCCGTCAATGAGCAGTTCTTC.